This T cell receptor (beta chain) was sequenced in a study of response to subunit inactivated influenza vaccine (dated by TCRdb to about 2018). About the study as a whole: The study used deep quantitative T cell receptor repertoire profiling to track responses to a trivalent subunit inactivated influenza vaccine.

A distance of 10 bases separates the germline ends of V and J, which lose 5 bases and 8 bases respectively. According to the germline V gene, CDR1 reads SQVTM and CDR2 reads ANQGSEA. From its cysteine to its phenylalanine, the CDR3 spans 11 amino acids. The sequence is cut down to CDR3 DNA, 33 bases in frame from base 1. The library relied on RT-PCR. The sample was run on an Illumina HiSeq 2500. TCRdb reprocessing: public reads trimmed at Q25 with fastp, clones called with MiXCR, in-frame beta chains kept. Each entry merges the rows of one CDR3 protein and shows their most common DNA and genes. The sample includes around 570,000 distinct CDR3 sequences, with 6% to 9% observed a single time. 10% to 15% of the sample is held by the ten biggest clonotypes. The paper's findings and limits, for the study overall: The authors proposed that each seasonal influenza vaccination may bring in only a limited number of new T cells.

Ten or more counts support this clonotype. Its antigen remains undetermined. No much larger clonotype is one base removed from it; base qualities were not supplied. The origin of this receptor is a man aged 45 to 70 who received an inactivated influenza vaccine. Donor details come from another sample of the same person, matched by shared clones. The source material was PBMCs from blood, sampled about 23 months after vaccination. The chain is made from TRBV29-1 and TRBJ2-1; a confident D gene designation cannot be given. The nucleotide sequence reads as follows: TGCAGCGTTCTCTTTCTGGATGAGCAGTTCTTC. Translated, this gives CSVLFLDEQFF.